The entry below gives a single TCR beta chain sequence along with its context. Germline V gene sequence: CDR1 LGHDT, CDR2 YNNKEL (reference sequence). Trimming pared 1 base from V and 3 bases from J, leaving 10 bases between. This CDR3 comprises 15 residues. This sample stems from a study of chronic HIV infection and antiretroviral therapy. Each CDR3 protein gets one entry after TCRdb re-called the 5' RACE reads with MiXCR. The data show over 40,000 distinct CDR3 sequences, about a fifth seen once. The sequence was collected from an adult who had HIV and had not received antiretroviral therapy, or was an uninfected healthy control (not recorded which). Material for sequencing was peripheral blood. The chain uses TRBV3-1 and TRBJ1-5, with D possibly matching TRBD1 (5 bases). Here the CDR3 DNA reads TGTGCCAGCAGCCAAGTTGCAGGGCCCAATCAGCCCCAGCATTTT. Translation: CASSQVAGPNQPQHF.